A single T cell receptor (beta chain) is shown here with its context. The antigen is undetermined. The data derive from a study of cytomegalovirus exposure and HLA in healthy donors. Study-wide results and caveats: Cytomegalovirus status was reportedly diagnosed by the classifier with high specificity and sensitivity.

The V gene's germline CDR1 is MNHEY and CDR2 SVGAGI. There are 15 residues in the CDR3. Losses at the gene ends were 8 bases for V and 6 bases for J; bases not matched to a gene: 9. PCR involved 60 Vbeta and 13 Jbeta primers. The method was immunoSEQ multiplex PCR; TCRdb's version includes in-frame clones alone and lacks a portion of them. The sample includes roughly 100,000 clones, roughly three quarters of them seen just once. This chain connects TRBV6-5 to TRBJ2-2; 10 bases are shared with TRBD1. This TCR was sampled from a male donor in good health and CMV-seropositive. The sample comprised PBMCs. For the CDR3, the DNA is TGTGCCAGCCTCGACAGGACAGGGGGATCCGGGGAGCTGTTTTTT. This translates into CASLDRTGGSGELFF.